This entry is about one TCR beta chain. Which antigen it targets is not known. No clone much larger than this one lies a single base away; base qualities are absent. The donors belonged to the validation cohort of about 130 subjects, which was separate from the approximately 610-subject first cohort. The data were taken from a study of cytomegalovirus exposure and HLA in healthy donors (dated by TCRdb to 2016 to 2017). The study in broad terms: The 666 repertoires of the first cohort and the 95 to 150 validation repertoires were produced on the same platform, according to a later analysis. The study aimed to test whether cataloging public T cell receptors could reveal signatures of past pathogen exposure. A separate validation cohort of 100 to 150 different subjects was used in addition to the 666-subject first cohort. High-throughput TCR immunosequencing, statistical association of individual TCRs with disease status, and machine learning were combined to predict cytomegalovirus infection status. The study at large found these results: In the study, around 150 TCR beta chains were listed as associated with cytomegalovirus. A later analysis found that TCRs clustered in the first cohort also tended to co-occur in the 130 or so validation repertoires, with 90% to 95% of cluster scores above 0. A few of the identified cytomegalovirus-associated TCR beta chains were confirmed in vitro to be specific for cytomegalovirus antigens. The classifier was reported to diagnose cytomegalovirus status with high specificity and sensitivity in both the original and validation cohorts. Most TCR sequences were seen in very few donors, while some public TCRs were found in many individuals. It was suggested by the authors that the approach could potentially be generalized to other disease states and immunological phenotypes. All 110 or so repertoires were used to score co-occurrence in the validation cohort in a later analysis, because that analysis had no HLA typing for the cohort.

The library relied on the immunoSEQ multiplex PCR assay. As for the authors' bioinformatics: A statistical classification framework was built to diagnose cytomegalovirus status from the catalog of TCR beta chain sequences. What TCRdb holds here is the immuneACCESS table cut down to in-frame rearrangements. Part of the clones is not present; checked against another copy, under half of the missing clones reflect an unresolved V gene, and the others are unexplained. The V and J calls and clone size were taken over from that table, and D and trimming were inferred from the DNA. In all, the sample holds over 200,000 clones, and roughly 91% of those were seen once. Approximately 2% of the sample lies in the top ten. The trim is 3 bases for V and 8 bases for J, with a gap of 11 bases between the germline ends. The germline V gene provides CDR1 SGHVS and CDR2 FNYEAQ. Including the terminal cysteine and phenylalanine, the CDR3 comprises 12 residues. Only the CDR3 DNA stays, 36 bases, in frame from base 1.

Sequenced input: PBMCs. The sequence came from a woman under 30 in good health and CMV-seropositive. The chain is made from TRBV7-6 and TRBJ2-7; the D gene lacks a confident call. CDR3 reads: CASSFPPRKQYF. The nucleotide sequence is TGTGCCAGCAGCTTCCCCCCCAGAAAGCAGTACTTC.